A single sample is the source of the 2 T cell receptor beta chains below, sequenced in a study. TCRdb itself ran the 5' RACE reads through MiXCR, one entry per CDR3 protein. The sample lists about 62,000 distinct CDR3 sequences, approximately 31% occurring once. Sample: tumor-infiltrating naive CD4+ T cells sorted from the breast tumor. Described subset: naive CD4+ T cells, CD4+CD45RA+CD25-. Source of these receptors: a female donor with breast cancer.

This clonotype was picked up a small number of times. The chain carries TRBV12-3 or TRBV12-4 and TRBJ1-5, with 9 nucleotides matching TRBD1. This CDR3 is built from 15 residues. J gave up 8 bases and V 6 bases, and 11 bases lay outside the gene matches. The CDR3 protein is CASSSQGQGGEPQHF. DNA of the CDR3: TGTGCCAGCAGCTCACAGGGACAGGGAGGTGAGCCCCAGCATTTT.

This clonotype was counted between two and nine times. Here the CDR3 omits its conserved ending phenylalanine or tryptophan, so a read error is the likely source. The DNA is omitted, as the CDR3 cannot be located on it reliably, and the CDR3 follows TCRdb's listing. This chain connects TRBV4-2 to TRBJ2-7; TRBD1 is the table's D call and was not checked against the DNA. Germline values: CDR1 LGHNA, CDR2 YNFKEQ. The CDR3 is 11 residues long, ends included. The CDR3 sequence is CASSPAVAGRG.